The entry below describes one T cell receptor beta chain. Adults between roughly 18 and 95 years of age took part from some 25 US areas. Recovery among Cohort 3 donors was established by two negative PCRs, clearance, or symptom resolution. This sample stems from a study of blood T cell repertoires in COVID-19. Generated by immunoSEQ multiplex PCR, the TCRdb table keeps only in-frame clones and is missing some. The sample lists some 250,000 clones, 70% to 90% occurring once. From germline, CDR1 is SGHTA and CDR2 FQGNSA. Trimming pared 2 bases from V and 8 bases from J, leaving 10 bases between. The CDR3 loop spans 13 amino acids.

The sequencing sample was made of PBMCs or T cells enriched from blood (not recorded which). This chain uses TRBV7-2 with TRBJ2-1; the D is unclear. The source is a man aged 18 to 30 who had recovered from COVID-19. In DNA form, the CDR3 reads TGTGCCAGCAGCTTACCGAACCGGGATGAGCAGTTCTTC. This sequence encodes CASSLPNRDEQFF. The full variable domain, its missing parts supplied by reference TRBV7-2 and TRBJ2-1, is GAGVSQSPSNKVTEKGKDVELRCDPISGHTALYWYRQSLGQGLEFLIYFQGNSAPDKSGLPSDRFSAERTGGSVSTLTIQRTQQEDSAVYLCASSLPNRDEQFFGPGTRLTVL.